The rows below give T cell receptor beta chains drawn from one sample of a study of vaccination and CD4 T cells after COVID-19. TCRdb ran MiXCR on the PCR reads and lists one entry per CDR3 protein. This sample has some 25,000 distinct CDR3 sequences, with more than 35% found just once. These TCRs are of unknown antigen specificity. The source material was CD4+ T cells from blood, cultured in vitro. The receptors come from a human donor who had recovered from COVID-19. CDR3s include the opening cysteine and the closing phenylalanine or tryptophan. The D gene is left open where the match is weak. The listing skips clone size in some rows; elsewhere it reads once, few, many or a size class.

d_gene	v_gene	j_gene	abundance	CDR3nt	CDR3aa
NA	TRBV5-1	TRBJ2-5	NA	TGCGCCAGCATGAGTTCAAGTTCGTCAGAGACCCAGTACTTC	CASMSSSSSETQYF
TRBD1	TRBV27	TRBJ1-2	few	TGTGCCAGCAGTTTTCGGACAGGGTATAACTATGGCTACACCTTC	CASSFRTGYNYGYTF
NA	TRBV6-1	TRBJ1-2	medium-sized	TGTGCCTCCAAAGGCGAGGGAGGCTATGGCTACACCTTC	CASKGEGGYGYTF
TRBD1	TRBV11-3	TRBJ2-7	NA	TGTGCCAGCAGCCGACAGGGGTACGAGCAGTACTTC	CASSRQGYEQYF
NA	TRBV7-2	TRBJ1-2	NA	TGTGCCAGCACCACCACCGGGAGTTACGGCTACACCTTC	CASTTTGSYGYTF
NA	TRBV7-6	TRBJ2-1	NA	TGTGCCAGCAGCTTAGCCAAACGGGACGCTATCTACAATGAGCAGTTCTTC	CASSLAKRDAIYNEQFF
TRBD1	TRBV6-1	TRBJ1-1	few	TGTGCCAGCAGTCGGGACAGGGGGCGCAGGGCTTTCTTT	CASSRDRGRRAFF
NA	TRBV7-3	TRBJ2-2	NA	TGTGCCAGCAGCTTAACCGGGGCGGATGACGGGGAGCTGTTTTTT	CASSLTGADDGELFF
TRBD2	TRBV20-1	TRBJ2-4	few	TGCAGTGCTAGGGGGGTAGCGGGGATAGCCAAAAACATTCAGTACTTC	CSARGVAGIAKNIQYF
NA	TRBV18	TRBJ2-2	few	TGTGCCAGCTCCCCTCGTCCCGAGGGAGTCGGGGAGCTGTTTTTT	CASSPRPEGVGELFF
TRBD1	TRBV6-5	TRBJ1-6	NA	TGTGCCAGCAGTTACACGACAGGGAAGGGGGGGTCCTATAATTCACCCCTCCACTTT	CASSYTTGKGGSYNSPLHF
NA	TRBV20-1	TRBJ2-2	NA	TGCAGTGCCCCCGCACAGTCACTTTCGAACACCGGGGAGCTGTTTTTT	CSAPAQSLSNTGELFF
NA	TRBV7-2	TRBJ1-3	NA	TGTGCCAGCAGCCTACCGGGGGACTCTGGAAACACCATATATTTT	CASSLPGDSGNTIYF
TRBD2	TRBV6-2/TRBV6-3	TRBJ2-7	few	TGTGCCAGCAGTTACTCTTCGGGGTTACTAGCGGAGGCCCTACCGTACGAGCAGTACTTC	CASSYSSGLLAEALPYEQYF
NA	TRBV2	TRBJ2-7	few	TGTGCCAGCAGTGAATCAGGTGGCCTAGGCGGCGAGCAGTACTTC	CASSESGGLGGEQYF
NA	TRBV7-9	TRBJ1-2	NA	TGTGCCAGCAGCTCGCTGGGAAACTATGGCTACACCTTC	CASSSLGNYGYTF
TRBD1	TRBV20-1	TRBJ2-3	NA	TGCAGTGCTAGGGCTTCGGACAGGGGAGGTGCAGATACGCAGTATTTT	CSARASDRGGADTQYF
NA	TRBV7-3	TRBJ2-3	NA	TGTGCCAGCAGCTTAGAAGGTCCCCCCGGGACAGATACGCAGTATTTT	CASSLEGPPGTDTQYF
TRBD1	TRBV19	TRBJ2-7	NA	TGTGCCAGTAGGAACCTACAGGGGGCTGACGAGCAGTACTTC	CASRNLQGADEQYF
NA	TRBV7-8	TRBJ2-2	NA	TGTGCCAGCAGATTCCGCACTCGAGTAGACTCGAAGGCCGGGGAGCTGTTTTTT	CASRFRTRVDSKAGELFF
NA	TRBV10-3	TRBJ1-3	NA	TGTGCCATCAGTGGGGGTTTGGGCAGCTCTGGAAACACCATATATTTT	CAISGGLGSSGNTIYF
NA	TRBV20-1	TRBJ1-2	few	TGCAGTGCCCTCCCGGGGGGCAGGGAAAACTATGGCTACACCTTC	CSALPGGRENYGYTF
TRBD1	TRBV20-1	TRBJ1-4	NA	TGCAGTGCTACAGGGGGCGCAGGGGAAAAACTGTTTTTT	CSATGGAGEKLFF
TRBD1	TRBV20-1	TRBJ2-5	NA	TGCAGTGCTAGAGATAGGACAGGGGGCGAGACCCAGTACTTC	CSARDRTGGETQYF
NA	TRBV6-5	TRBJ2-3	few	TGTGCCAGCAGTTACGCTGCCGGCGCTAGCACAGATACGCAGTATTTT	CASSYAAGASTDTQYF
TRBD1	TRBV18	TRBJ2-1	NA	TGTGCCAGCACAACCGGGACAGCTAATGAGCAGTTCTTC	CASTTGTANEQFF
NA	TRBV25-1	TRBJ2-5	NA	TGTGCCAGCAGTGAGGGCGTGCGGGTCCAAGAGACCCAGTACTTC	CASSEGVRVQETQYF
NA	TRBV9	TRBJ2-5	NA	TGTGCCAGCAGCGTAGTAGGCCAAGAGACCCAGTACTTC	CASSVVGQETQYF
NA	TRBV20-1	TRBJ2-1	NA	TGCAGTGCCACGACCACCGGACAGTTTTTCTACAATGAGCAGTTCTTC	CSATTTGQFFYNEQFF
NA	TRBV10-1	TRBJ2-1	few	TGCGCCAGCAGTCCTCATCTCTCTAGTATGCGTGAGCAGTTCTTC	CASSPHLSSMREQFF
NA	TRBV2	TRBJ2-5	NA	TGTGCCAGCAGGCAGGGGCATAACCAAGAGACCCAGTACTTC	CASRQGHNQETQYF
NA	TRBV20-1	TRBJ1-5	few	TGCAGTGCTAGAGATCCGCTGGGGTGGGGACAGCCCCAGCATTTT	CSARDPLGWGQPQHF
TRBD2	TRBV7-9	TRBJ2-7	NA	TGTGCCAGCAGCTTAGGGCCGGGGACTAGCCACGAGCAGTACTTC	CASSLGPGTSHEQYF
TRBD1	TRBV5-4	TRBJ2-7	NA	TGTGCCAGCAGCTTGAATTCGGTGGGACAGGGTTACGAGCAGTACTTC	CASSLNSVGQGYEQYF
TRBD1	TRBV7-2	TRBJ1-1	NA	TGTGCCAGCAGCTACGACAGGGGGCGCTTGAACACTGAAGCTTTCTTT	CASSYDRGRLNTEAFF
TRBD1	TRBV7-2	TRBJ2-5	few	TGTGCCAGCAGCTTAATCTTTGCGACAGGGGACCAGACCCAGTACTTC	CASSLIFATGDQTQYF
TRBD2	TRBV20-1	TRBJ2-5	few	TGCAGTGCTGGTAGCGGGATTGGGGAGACCCAGTACTTC	CSAGSGIGETQYF
NA	TRBV11-3	TRBJ2-2	NA	TGTGCCAGCAGCTTGACCACCGGGGAGCTGTTTTTT	CASSLTTGELFF
TRBD2	TRBV7-6	TRBJ2-1	NA	TGTGCCAGCAGCTTAGAACGGGGTAGCGGGAGGGAGGAGCAGTTCTTC	CASSLERGSGREEQFF
NA	TRBV6-4	TRBJ1-5	NA	TGTGCCAGCAGTGACTCTAGCGGGGGAACAGATACGCAGCATTTT	CASSDSSGGTDTQHF
NA	TRBV5-4	TRBJ1-2	NA	TGTGCCAGCAGCTTGGACAGTGTGGGCTACACCTTC	CASSLDSVGYTF
NA	TRBV29-1	TRBJ2-5	once	TGCAGCGTTGAAGACAATCCAGGTCGGAGGACCCAGTACTTC	CSVEDNPGRRTQYF
TRBD2	TRBV7-2	TRBJ2-4	NA	TGTACCAGCAGCTTAGTGGCTAGCGGGGAGGGGTACTTC	CTSSLVASGEGYF
TRBD2	TRBV18	TRBJ2-5	once	TGTGCCAGCTCTCCGCTGGGCGGGAGCATTGAGACCCAGTACTTC	CASSPLGGSIETQYF
NA	TRBV7-2	TRBJ2-3	NA	TGTGCCAGCAGCTTTCACCTCGACCTACAACGCACAGATACGCAGTATTTT	CASSFHLDLQRTDTQYF
TRBD2	TRBV10-3	TRBJ2-1	NA	TGTGCCCTAGGGCCAGCGGGGGGGGATGAGCAGTTCTTC	CALGPAGGDEQFF
NA	TRBV6-1	TRBJ1-3	few	TGTGCCAGCAGTGAACGTGGGTTCGGAAACACCATATATTTT	CASSERGFGNTIYF
NA	TRBV6-5	TRBJ1-2	NA	TGTGCCAGCAGTTCTCCGAGGGAGGACTATGGCTACACCTTC	CASSSPREDYGYTF
NA	TRBV6-5	TRBJ1-2	NA	TGTGCCAGCAGTTCAGCGCGGGGCATCTCATATGGCTACACCTTC	CASSSARGISYGYTF
NA	TRBV15	TRBJ2-3	few	TGTGCCACCAGCAGAGATTACTCGGCAGGGATGAGCACAGATACGCAGTATTTT	CATSRDYSAGMSTDTQYF
TRBD1	TRBV7-9	TRBJ2-5	NA	TGTGCCAGCAGTACGACAGGGTGGGGTCGGGAGACCCAGTACTTC	CASSTTGWGRETQYF
NA	TRBV2	TRBJ2-3	NA	TGTGCCAGCGGCGGGGACAGATCTTCGGCGCCTGCAGAGTATTTT	CASGGDRSSAPAEYF
TRBD1	TRBV7-2	TRBJ2-2	NA	TGTGCCAGCAGCTCACCGGGACAGGGGAACACCGGGGAGCTGTTTTTT	CASSSPGQGNTGELFF
NA	TRBV27	TRBJ1-5	few	TGTGCCAGCAGGAGTTTACTGAGGGGCGGTGGGGGCAATCAGCCCCAGCATTTT	CASRSLLRGGGGNQPQHF